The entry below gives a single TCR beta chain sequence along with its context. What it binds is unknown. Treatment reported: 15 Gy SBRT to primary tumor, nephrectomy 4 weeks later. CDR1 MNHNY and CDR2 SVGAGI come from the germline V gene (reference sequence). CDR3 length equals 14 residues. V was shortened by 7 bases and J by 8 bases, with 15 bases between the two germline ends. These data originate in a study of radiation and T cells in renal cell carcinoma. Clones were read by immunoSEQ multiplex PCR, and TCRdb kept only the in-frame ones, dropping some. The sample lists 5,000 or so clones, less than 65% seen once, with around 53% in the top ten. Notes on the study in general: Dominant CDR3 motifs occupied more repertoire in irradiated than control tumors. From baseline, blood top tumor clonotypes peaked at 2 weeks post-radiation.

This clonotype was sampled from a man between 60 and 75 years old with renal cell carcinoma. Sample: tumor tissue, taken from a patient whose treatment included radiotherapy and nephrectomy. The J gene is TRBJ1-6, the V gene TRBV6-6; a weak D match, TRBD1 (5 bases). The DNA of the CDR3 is TGTGCCAGCACCCCGACAGTATTGGATTCACCCCTCCACTTT. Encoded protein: CASTPTVLDSPLHF.